This T cell receptor beta chain emerged from a study of OX40 agonist ivuxolimab in advanced cancers. A note on this clone: What it recognizes is unknown.

Study observations and caveats: At 0.1 to 3.0 mg/kg and by week 6, CD4+ and CD8+ T cells in the blood had expanded clonally. CD8+ T cells averaged more expanded clones than CD4+.

This CDR3 is built from 15 residues. The germline CDR1 and CDR2 sequences are SGHRS and YFSETQ. The V and J ends lost 4 bases and 0 bases respectively, with 10 bases between them. Exclusion applied to patients with autoimmune disease history or systemic immunosuppression. Sequenced by immunoSEQ multiplex PCR; TCRdb stores in-frame clones only, minus some. This sample has about 80,000 clones; roughly 84% occur once, and the top ten carry 0.2% to 0.3%. The clonotype comes from an adult with an advanced solid tumor such as melanoma, head and neck, liver or kidney cancer. Sequenced material: CD4+ or CD8+ T cells sorted from blood, taken in a trial of the OX40 agonist ivuxolimab. The rearrangement links TRBV5-1 to TRBJ1-4, with unresolved D. The CDR3, as DNA: TGCGCCAGCAGCGAACGGGTTGCAACTAATGAAAAACTGTTTTTT. As protein: CASSERVATNEKLFF.